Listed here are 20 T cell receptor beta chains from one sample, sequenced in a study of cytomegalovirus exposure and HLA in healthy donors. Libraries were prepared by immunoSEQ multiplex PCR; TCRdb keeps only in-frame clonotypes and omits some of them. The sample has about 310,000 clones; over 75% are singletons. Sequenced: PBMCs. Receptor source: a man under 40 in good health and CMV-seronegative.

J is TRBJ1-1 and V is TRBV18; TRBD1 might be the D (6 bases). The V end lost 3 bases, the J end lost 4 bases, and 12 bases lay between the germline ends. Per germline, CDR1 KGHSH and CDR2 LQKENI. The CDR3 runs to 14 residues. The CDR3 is CASSPDPRGTEAFF. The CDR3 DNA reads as TGTGCCAGCTCACCGGACCCCAGGGGCACTGAAGCTTTCTTT.

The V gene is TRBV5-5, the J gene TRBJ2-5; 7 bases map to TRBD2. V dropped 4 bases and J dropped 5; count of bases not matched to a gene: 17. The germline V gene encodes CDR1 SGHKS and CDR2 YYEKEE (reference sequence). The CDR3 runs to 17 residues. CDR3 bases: TGTGCCAGCAGCCCCGAGCCGGGGGGAGGGGCCCGTGAGACCCAGTACTTC. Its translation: CASSPEPGGGARETQYF.

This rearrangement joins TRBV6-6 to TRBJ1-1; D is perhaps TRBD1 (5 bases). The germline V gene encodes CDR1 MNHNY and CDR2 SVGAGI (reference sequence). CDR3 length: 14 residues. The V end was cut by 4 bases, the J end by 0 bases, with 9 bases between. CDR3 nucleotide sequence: TGTGCCAGCAGTTCCCCACAGGTGAACACTGAAGCTTTCTTT. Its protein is CASSSPQVNTEAFF.

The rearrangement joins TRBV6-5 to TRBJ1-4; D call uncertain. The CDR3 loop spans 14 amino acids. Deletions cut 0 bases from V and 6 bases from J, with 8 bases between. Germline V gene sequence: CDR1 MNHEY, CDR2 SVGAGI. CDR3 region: CASSYSNSYEKLFF. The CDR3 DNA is TGTGCCAGCAGTTACTCGAACAGCTATGAAAAACTGTTTTTT.

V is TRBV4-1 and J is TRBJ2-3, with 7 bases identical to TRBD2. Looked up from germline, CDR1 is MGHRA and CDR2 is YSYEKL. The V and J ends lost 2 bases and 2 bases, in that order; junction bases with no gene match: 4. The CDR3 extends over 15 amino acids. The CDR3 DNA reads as TGCGCCAGCAGCCAAACGGGGGGTTCCACAGATACGCAGTATTTT. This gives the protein CASSQTGGSTDTQYF.

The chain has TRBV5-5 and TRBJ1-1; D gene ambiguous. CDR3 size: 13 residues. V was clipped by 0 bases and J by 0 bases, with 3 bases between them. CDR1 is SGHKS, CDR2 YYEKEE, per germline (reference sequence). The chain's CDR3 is CASSLGVNTEAFF. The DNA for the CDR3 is TGTGCCAGCAGCTTGGGAGTGAACACTGAAGCTTTCTTT.

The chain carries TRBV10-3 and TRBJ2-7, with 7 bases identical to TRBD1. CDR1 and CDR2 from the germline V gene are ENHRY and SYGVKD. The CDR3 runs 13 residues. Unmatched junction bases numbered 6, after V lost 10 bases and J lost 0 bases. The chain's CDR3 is CATTRDSSYEQYF. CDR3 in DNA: TGTGCCACAACCCGGGACAGCTCCTACGAGCAGTACTTC.

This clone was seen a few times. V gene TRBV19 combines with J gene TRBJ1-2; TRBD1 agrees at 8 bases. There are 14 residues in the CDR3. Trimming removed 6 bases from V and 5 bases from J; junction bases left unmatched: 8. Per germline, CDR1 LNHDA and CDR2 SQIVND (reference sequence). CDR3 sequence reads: CASSGTGLPYGYTF. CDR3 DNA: TGTGCCAGTAGCGGGACAGGCCTCCCATATGGCTACACCTTC.

CDR3 protein: CASSLGSYNEQFF. The DNA of the CDR3 is TGTGCCAGCTCTCTCGGCTCCTACAATGAGCAGTTCTTC. The gene calls are TRBV5-5 and TRBJ2-1; the D is unclear. The CDR3 sequence is 13 residues long. Trimming removed 7 bases at V and 0 bases at J, with 8 bases between. Germline CDR1 SGHKS, CDR2 YYEKEE (reference sequence). Full variable domain (outside the CDR3, taken from reference TRBV5-5 and TRBJ2-1): DAGVTQSPTHLIKTRGQQVTLRCSPISGHKSVSWYQQVLGQGPQFIFQYYEKEERGRGNFPDRFSARQFPNYSSELNVNALLLGDSALYLCASSLGSYNEQFFGPGTRLTVL.

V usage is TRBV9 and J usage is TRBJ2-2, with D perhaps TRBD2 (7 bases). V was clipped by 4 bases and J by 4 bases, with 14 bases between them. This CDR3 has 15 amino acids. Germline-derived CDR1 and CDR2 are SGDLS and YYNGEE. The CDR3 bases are TGTGCCAGCAGCACATCCGGGGGGCTCACCGGGGAGCTGTTTTTT. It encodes CASSTSGGLTGELFF.

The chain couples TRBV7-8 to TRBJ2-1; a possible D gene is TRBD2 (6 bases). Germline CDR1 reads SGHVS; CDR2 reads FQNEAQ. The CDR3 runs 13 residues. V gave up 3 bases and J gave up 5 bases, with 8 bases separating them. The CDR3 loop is CASSFRENNEQFF. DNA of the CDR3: TGTGCCAGCAGCTTCCGGGAGAACAATGAGCAGTTCTTC.

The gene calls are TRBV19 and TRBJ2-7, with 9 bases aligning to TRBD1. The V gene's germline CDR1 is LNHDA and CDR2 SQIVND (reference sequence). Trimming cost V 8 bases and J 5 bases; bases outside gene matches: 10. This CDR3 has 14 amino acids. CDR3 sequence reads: CASSYRDRAHEQYF. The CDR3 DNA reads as TGTGCCAGTTCTTACCGGGACAGGGCACACGAGCAGTACTTC.

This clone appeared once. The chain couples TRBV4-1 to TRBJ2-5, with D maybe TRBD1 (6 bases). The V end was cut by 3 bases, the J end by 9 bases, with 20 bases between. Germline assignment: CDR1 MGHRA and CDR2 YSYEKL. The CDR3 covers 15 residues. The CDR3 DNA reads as TGCGCCAGCAGCCAGCTCCCCCGGGACATCGAGCCCCAGTACTTC. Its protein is CASSQLPRDIEPQYF.

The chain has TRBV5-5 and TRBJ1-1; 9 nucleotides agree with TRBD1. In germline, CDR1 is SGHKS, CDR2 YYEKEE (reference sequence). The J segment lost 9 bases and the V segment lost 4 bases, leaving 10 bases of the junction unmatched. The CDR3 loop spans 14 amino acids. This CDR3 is CASSQDRGGSQAFF. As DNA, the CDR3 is TGTGCCAGCAGCCAGGACAGGGGAGGGTCCCAAGCTTTCTTT.

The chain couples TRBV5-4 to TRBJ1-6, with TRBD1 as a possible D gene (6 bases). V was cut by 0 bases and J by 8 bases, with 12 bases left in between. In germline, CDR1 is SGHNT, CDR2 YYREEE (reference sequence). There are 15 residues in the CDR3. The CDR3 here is CASSLGSGQYSPLHF. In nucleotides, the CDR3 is TGTGCCAGCAGCTTGGGTTCTGGACAGTATTCACCCCTCCACTTT.

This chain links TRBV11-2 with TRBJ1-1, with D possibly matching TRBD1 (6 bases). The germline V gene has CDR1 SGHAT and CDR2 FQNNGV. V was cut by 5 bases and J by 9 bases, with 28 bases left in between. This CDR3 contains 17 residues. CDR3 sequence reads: CASSAEVRGRPALKAFF. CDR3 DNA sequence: TGTGCCAGCAGCGCCGAGGTCAGGGGCCGGCCGGCCCTTAAAGCTTTCTTT.

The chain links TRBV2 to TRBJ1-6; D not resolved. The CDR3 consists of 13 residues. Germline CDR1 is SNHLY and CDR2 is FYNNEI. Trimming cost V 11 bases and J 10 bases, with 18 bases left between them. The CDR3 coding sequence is TGTGCCTCGCGAGCGGAGTTCCAATCACCCCTCCACTTT. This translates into CASRAEFQSPLHF.

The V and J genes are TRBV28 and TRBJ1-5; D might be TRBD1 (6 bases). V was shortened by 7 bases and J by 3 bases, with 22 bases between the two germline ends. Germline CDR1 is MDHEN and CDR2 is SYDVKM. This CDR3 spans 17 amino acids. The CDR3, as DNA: TGTGCCAGCAAGGAATCGGGAACACAGGGTTCCAATCAGCCCCAGCATTTT. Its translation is CASKESGTQGSNQPQHF.

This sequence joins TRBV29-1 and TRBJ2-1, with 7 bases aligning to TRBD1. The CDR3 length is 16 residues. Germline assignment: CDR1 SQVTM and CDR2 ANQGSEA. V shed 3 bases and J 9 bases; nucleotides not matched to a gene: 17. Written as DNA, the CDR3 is TGCAGCGTTGACAAAGAGGGGACAGTCGACCTCGGTGAGCAGTTCTTC. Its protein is CSVDKEGTVDLGEQFF.

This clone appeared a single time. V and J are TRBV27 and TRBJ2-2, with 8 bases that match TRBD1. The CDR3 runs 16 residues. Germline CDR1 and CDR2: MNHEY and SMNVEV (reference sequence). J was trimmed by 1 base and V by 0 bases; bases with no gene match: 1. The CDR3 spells CASSLSGTGNTGELFF. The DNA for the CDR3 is TGTGCCAGCAGTTTATCTGGGACAGGGAACACCGGGGAGCTGTTTTTT.